Presented here are 6 T cell receptor beta chains from one specimen sequenced in a study of cytomegalovirus exposure and HLA in healthy donors. With 60 Vbeta and 13 Jbeta primers, the PCR was carried out. Clones were read by immunoSEQ multiplex PCR, and TCRdb kept only the in-frame ones, dropping some. The table includes approximately 140,000 clones, just under 75% detected once. The specimen sequenced was PBMCs. Receptor source: a woman in her late teens or twenties in good health and CMV-seronegative.

J is TRBJ2-2 and V is TRBV6-4; 7 bases fit TRBD1. The germline CDR1 and CDR2 sequences are MRHNA and SNTAGT. Unmatched junction bases numbered 4, after V lost 8 bases and J lost 1 base. The CDR3 totals 14 residues. The CDR3 loop reads CASPGGRNTGELFF. CDR3 bases: TGTGCCAGCCCAGGGGGTAGGAACACCGGGGAGCTGTTTTTT.

This chain joins TRBV19 and TRBJ2-4; D possibly corresponds to TRBD1 (6 bases). Trimming took off 5 bases at V and 4 bases at J, with 15 bases between the two ends. CDR1 and CDR2 from the germline V gene are LNHDA and SQIVND (reference sequence). The CDR3 runs to 15 residues. The CDR3 coding sequence is TGTGCCAGTAGTGGGGGTCAGGGGATGAAAAACATTCAGTACTTC. Translating it yields CASSGGQGMKNIQYF.

The genes are TRBV7-2 and TRBJ1-2; 9 nucleotides align to TRBD1. The CDR3 runs to 12 residues. After removal of 4 bases from V and 7 bases from J, the junction contained 1 base not matched to a gene. Germline V CDR1 and CDR2: SGHTA, FQGNSA. CDR3 sequence reads: CASSWTGAGYTF. DNA for the CDR3: TGTGCCAGCAGCTGGACAGGGGCTGGCTACACCTTC.

This chain joins TRBV28 and TRBJ2-1; 7 bases line up with TRBD1. Germline CDR1 is MDHEN and CDR2 is SYDVKM. V lost 5 bases to trimming and J lost 0 bases; unmatched junction nucleotides: 4. The length of the CDR3 is 15 residues. In DNA, the CDR3 is TGTGCCAGCAGTCAGACAGGGTTCTCCTACAATGAGCAGTTCTTC. Residues: CASSQTGFSYNEQFF. Variable domain in full (rest from reference TRBV28 and TRBJ2-1): DVKVTQSSRYLVKRTGEKVFLECVQDMDHENMFWYRQDPGLGLRLIYFSYDVKMKEKGDIPEGYSVSREKKERFSLILESASTNQTSMYLCASSQTGFSYNEQFFGPGTRLTVL.

The rearrangement links TRBV15 to TRBJ2-1, with 9 bases identical to TRBD2. J lost 5 bases, V lost 2 bases, and 7 bases had no gene match. Germline V lookup: CDR1 LNHNV, CDR2 YYDKDF (reference sequence). The CDR3 covers 16 residues. The CDR3 DNA reads as TGTGCCACCAGCAGACTCAAGCGGGAGGTGGACAATGAGCAGTTCTTC. Encoded protein: CATSRLKREVDNEQFF.

The CDR3 reads CASSPPFRQGMSQYF. The DNA for the CDR3 is TGTGCCAGCTCACCCCCATTCCGACAGGGGATGTCCCAGTACTTC. J is TRBJ2-5 and V is TRBV18; TRBD1 matches 8 bases. Per the germline V gene, CDR1 is KGHSH and CDR2 is LQKENI. CDR3 length: 15 residues. V shed 3 bases, J shed 9 bases, and the junction held 12 bases outside the gene matches.